Following are 27 T cell receptor beta chains from one sample sequenced in a study of CD8+ T cells in alopecia areata. Extraction and reverse transcription of RNA yielded cDNA as the sequencing template. TCRdb's copy holds only in-frame clones and misses some; the assay was immunoSEQ multiplex PCR. The sample holds around 250,000 clones; 67% are singletons and the top ten take around 1.2%. Sample: CD4+ T cells sorted from blood, taken at week 0. Receptors originate from a human donor with alopecia areata.

A single count supports this clone. The rearrangement joins TRBV27 to TRBJ1-6; TRBD1 might be the D (5 bases). Trimming removed 2 bases at V and 8 bases at J, with 19 bases between. CDR1 and CDR2 from the germline V gene are MNHEY and SMNVEV (reference sequence). There are 17 residues in the CDR3. The CDR3 coding sequence is TGTGCCAGCAGTTTAGCGACAGCGACTTTGAGGGATTCACCCCTCCACTTT. It is translated as CASSLATATLRDSPLHF.

The rearrangement uses TRBV29-1 and TRBJ1-5; a possible D gene is TRBD1 (5 bases). The ends were cut back, 4 bases at V and 5 bases at J, with 15 bases in the middle. CDR1 is SQVTM, CDR2 ANQGSEA, per germline. The CDR3 is made up of 14 amino acids. Here the CDR3 DNA reads TGCAGCGTTGCCGTGCGAGCGGGGGATCAGCCCCAGCATTTT. Residues: CSVAVRAGDQPQHF.

The rearrangement joins TRBV2 to TRBJ2-2; D is possibly TRBD1 (6 bases). The germline V and J ends were trimmed by 4 bases and 4 bases, with 13 bases remaining between them. Germline CDR1 SNHLY, CDR2 FYNNEI. The CDR3 has 15 amino acids. The CDR3, as DNA: TGTGCCAGCAGTGGGGGGCAGGGCGGCACCGGGGAGCTGTTTTTT. Translating gives CASSGGQGGTGELFF.

J is TRBJ2-7 and V is TRBV6-6; D remains ambiguous. V lost 6 bases and J 0 bases, leaving 12 bases between the germline ends. The CDR3 is made up of 14 amino acids. Germline V gene sequence: CDR1 MNHNY, CDR2 SVGAGI (reference sequence). The CDR3 DNA reads TGTGCCAGCAGGCCGGATGTTGCCTCCTACGAGCAGTACTTC. Translated, it gives CASRPDVASYEQYF.

The chain employs TRBV7-9 and TRBJ1-6, with no clear D. This CDR3 has 10 amino acids. Germline V lookup: CDR1 SEHNR, CDR2 FQNEAQ (reference sequence). With 4 bases removed from V and 12 bases from J, the gap between germline ends came to 4 bases. The CDR3 is CASSSGPLHF. CDR3 DNA sequence: TGTGCCAGCAGCTCCGGACCCCTCCACTTT.

Worth noting for this clone: Other DNA sequences within the sample encode an identical CDR3. This chain connects TRBV4-1 to TRBJ2-5; D remains ambiguous. V was clipped by 0 bases and J by 5 bases, with 10 bases between them. Germline CDR1 reads MGHRA; CDR2 reads YSYEKL. The CDR3 runs to 14 residues. The CDR3, as DNA: TGCGCCAGCAGCCAAGATCTCCGGGCGGAGACCCAGTACTTC. This sequence encodes CASSQDLRAETQYF.

As regards this clone: The same CDR3 is also encoded by other DNA sequences in this sample. As DNA, the CDR3 is TGTGCCAGCAGTGATCCCGGGACAGGGGATCAGCCCCAGCATTTT. This gives the protein CASSDPGTGDQPQHF. The chain has TRBV25-1 and TRBJ1-5; 10 nucleotides agree with TRBD1. The CDR3 loop spans 15 amino acids. The junction had 4 bases not matched to a gene; V was cut back by 3 bases and J by 5 bases. Germline lookup yields CDR1 MGHDK and CDR2 SYGVNS.

The CDR3 is CASSHPGQGTDTQYF. The CDR3 DNA follows: TGTGCCAGCAGTCACCCCGGACAGGGGACAGATACGCAGTATTTT. V is TRBV6-5 and J is TRBJ2-3, with 9 bases lining up with TRBD1. Germline V CDR1 and CDR2: MNHEY, SVGAGI. There are 15 residues in the CDR3. V was pared by 5 bases and J by 3 bases, with 6 bases of the junction left unmatched.

This clone was seen only a few times. The chain combines TRBV2 with TRBJ2-7, with 11 bases lining up with TRBD1. Germline CDR1 is SNHLY and CDR2 is FYNNEI. J was trimmed by 3 bases and V by 7 bases; bases with no gene match: 2. The CDR3 extends over 13 amino acids. CDR3 in DNA: TGTGCCAGCATCGGGACAGGGGGCTACGAGCAGTACTTC. The encoded protein is CASIGTGGYEQYF. Filled out from reference TRBV2 and TRBJ2-7, the complete variable domain reads EPEVTQTPSHQVTQMGQEVILRCVPISNHLYFYWYRQILGQKVEFLVSFYNNEISEKSEIFDDQFSVERPDGSNFTLKIRSTKLEDSAMYFCASIGTGGYEQYFGPGTRLTVT.

This clone appeared a few times. The genes are TRBV29-1 and TRBJ2-6, with unresolved D. The CDR3 is 13 residues long. Germline CDR1 reads SQVTM; CDR2 reads ANQGSEA. The ends were cut back, 5 bases at V and 0 bases at J, with 5 bases in the middle. Here the CDR3 reads CSVMVSGANVLTF. DNA of the CDR3: TGCAGCGTTATGGTCTCTGGGGCCAACGTCCTGACTTTC.

The rearrangement uses TRBV5-4 and TRBJ2-2, with no clear D. The CDR3 length is 13 residues. CDR1 and CDR2 (germline): SGHNT, YYREEE (reference sequence). Trimming shortened V by 2 bases and J by 7 bases, and 9 bases separated the two germline ends. DNA of the CDR3: TGTGCCAGCAGCTTAGAGGCTCTCGGGGAGCTGTTTTTT. Encoded protein: CASSLEALGELFF.

This rearrangement joins TRBV5-1 to TRBJ2-5; 7 nucleotides match TRBD1. This CDR3 is built from 15 residues. V was clipped by 4 bases and J by 1 base; unmatched bases: 7. Germline V gene sequence: CDR1 SGHRS, CDR2 YFSETQ. CDR3 DNA sequence: TGCGCCAGCAGCCCCGGACAGGAGCTCCAAGAGACCCAGTACTTC. Its translation: CASSPGQELQETQYF.

This clone was recorded a few times. The CDR3 bases are TGTGCCAGCAGCGAGCCGGGGGAGCAGTACTTC. This gives the protein CASSEPGEQYF. V gene TRBV2 combines with J gene TRBJ2-7; possibly TRBD2 for D (5 bases). CDR3 size: 11 residues. Germline CDR1 is SNHLY and CDR2 is FYNNEI. The ends were cut back, 6 bases at V and 7 bases at J, with 10 bases in the middle.

The table lists this clone with a few counts. The chain uses TRBV6-5 and TRBJ1-2; D unresolved. CDR3 length equals 11 residues. Germline V CDR1 and CDR2: MNHEY, SVGAGI. The ends were cut back, 10 bases at V and 4 bases at J, with 10 bases in the middle. This CDR3 is CATSTGYGYTF. CDR3 coding DNA: TGTGCCACCTCGACGGGCTATGGCTACACCTTC.

The genes are TRBV7-2 and TRBJ2-5; D might be TRBD1 (5 bases). The CDR3 loop spans 14 amino acids. V lost 3 bases, J lost 4 bases, and 12 bases lay in between. Per the germline V gene, CDR1 is SGHTA and CDR2 is FQGNSA. This CDR3 is CASSFDRSLETQYF. In nucleotides, the CDR3 is TGTGCCAGCAGCTTCGACAGATCACTAGAGACCCAGTACTTC.

In its sample, this clone was seen a few times. Other nucleotide sequences from this sample produce the same CDR3. The V call is TRBV7-9, the J call TRBJ2-5; 7 bases align to TRBD1. This CDR3 spans 13 amino acids. Trimming removed 3 bases from V and 2 bases from J; junction bases left unmatched: 0. Germline loops: CDR1 SEHNR, CDR2 FQNEAQ (reference sequence). The CDR3 loop reads CASSFRGQETQYF. In DNA, the CDR3 is TGTGCCAGCAGCTTCAGGGGGCAAGAGACCCAGTACTTC.

With regard to this clone: In the same sample, other DNA sequences code for this CDR3. The chain links TRBV5-6 to TRBJ1-5; D gene ambiguous. The CDR3 extends over 13 amino acids. The germline V gene encodes CDR1 SGHDT and CDR2 YYEEEE. V was pared by 4 bases and J by 3 bases, with 8 bases between. The CDR3 nucleotides read TGTGCCAGCAGCCTCCGCTCCAATCAGCCCCAGCATTTT. Translation gives CASSLRSNQPQHF. Based on the CDR3 plus reference TRBV5-6 and TRBJ1-5, the full variable domain is DAGVTQSPTHLIKTRGQQVTLRCSPKSGHDTVSWYQQALGQGPQFIFQYYEEEERQRGNFPDRFSGHQFPNYSSELNVNALLLGDSALYLCASSLRSNQPQHFGDGTRLSIL.

This chain links TRBV30 with TRBJ2-7; 7 bases agree with TRBD1. The CDR3 length is 14 residues. The junction had 7 bases not matched to a gene; V was cut back by 2 bases and J by 3 bases. Germline CDR1 and CDR2: GTSNPN and SVGIG (reference sequence). In DNA, the CDR3 is TGTGCCTGGAGTACCGGACAGGTCCTCTACGAGCAGTACTTC. Translated: CAWSTGQVLYEQYF.

The chain recombines TRBV30 with TRBJ1-5, with a tentative D call TRBD1 (6 bases). V was clipped by 6 bases and J by 0 bases, with 12 bases between them. The CDR3 spans 14 residues. CDR1 is GTSNPN and CDR2 is SVGIG in the germline V gene (reference sequence). CDR3 loop: CACQQGHSNQPQHF. The CDR3 DNA follows: TGTGCCTGCCAACAGGGCCATAGCAATCAGCCCCAGCATTTT. The whole variable domain, remainder taken from reference TRBV30 and TRBJ1-5, is SQTIHQWPATLVQPVGSPLSLECTVEGTSNPNLYWYRQAAGRGLQLLFYSVGIGQISSEVPQNLSASRPQDRQFILSSKKLLLSDSGFYLCACQQGHSNQPQHFGDGTRLSIL.

This chain joins TRBV6-5 and TRBJ1-1; perhaps TRBD1 as D (6 bases). V gave up 6 bases and J gave up 10 bases, with 12 bases separating them. Germline CDR1 MNHEY, CDR2 SVGAGI. This CDR3 has 11 amino acids. CDR3 in DNA: TGTGCCAGCAGCTCAGGGGTTCGAGCTTTCTTT. This encodes CASSSGVRAFF.

This clone was found a few times. This chain joins TRBV6-5 and TRBJ2-2, with D unclear. Trimming removed 5 bases from V and 0 bases from J, with 1 base in between. The CDR3 is 12 amino acids. Germline V CDR1 and CDR2: MNHEY, SVGAGI. The CDR3 loop reads CASSTNTGELFF. DNA for the CDR3: TGTGCCAGCAGTACGAACACCGGGGAGCTGTTTTTT.

This clone was seen only once. The chain uses TRBV5-1 and TRBJ2-1, with 7 positions matching TRBD1. The germline gives CDR1 SGHRS, CDR2 YFSETQ. CDR3 length: 15 amino acids. The junction had 7 bases not matched to a gene; V was cut back by 0 bases and J by 7 bases. CDR3 in amino acids: CASSLGENRGNEQFF. DNA for the CDR3: TGCGCCAGCAGCTTGGGTGAGAACAGGGGTAATGAGCAGTTCTTC. The full variable domain, completed using reference TRBV5-1 and TRBJ2-1, is KAGVTQTPRYLIKTRGQQVTLSCSPISGHRSVSWYQQTPGQGLQFLFEYFSETQRNKGNFPGRFSGRQFSNSRSEMNVSTLELGDSALYLCASSLGENRGNEQFFGPGTRLTVL.

As for this clone: The sample contains more than one DNA sequence encoding this CDR3. The chain links TRBV30 to TRBJ1-5; 7 bases match TRBD1. CDR1 and CDR2 from the germline V gene are GTSNPN and SVGIG (reference sequence). CDR3 length: 14 amino acids. Losses at the gene ends were 0 bases for V and 5 bases for J; bases not matched to a gene: 4. Here the CDR3 reads CAWSVRQGDQPQHF. CDR3 DNA sequence: TGTGCCTGGAGTGTACGACAGGGAGATCAGCCCCAGCATTTT.

This clone was seen a single time. The gene calls are TRBV30 and TRBJ1-2; TRBD1 matches 9 bases. The trim removed 7 bases at V and 1 base at J, leaving 7 bases unmatched. The CDR3 consists of 14 residues. Germline-derived CDR1 and CDR2 are GTSNPN and SVGIG (reference sequence). The CDR3 coding sequence is TGTGCCTTATACCGGACAGGGGATAACTATGGCTACACCTTC. Translation: CALYRTGDNYGYTF.

This chain's CDR3 is CSALGWETQYF. The DNA of the CDR3 is TGCAGCGCGTTGGGGTGGGAGACCCAGTACTTC. The rearrangement joins TRBV29-1 to TRBJ2-5, with D hard to call. The CDR3 sequence is 11 residues long. Germline CDR1 reads SQVTM; CDR2 reads ANQGSEA. The V gene lost 7 bases and the J gene lost 5 bases, with 11 bases spanning the gap.

V is TRBV5-4 and J is TRBJ2-2; 7 bases fit TRBD1. The CDR3 has 12 amino acids. V dropped 5 bases and J dropped 6; count of bases not matched to a gene: 1. CDR1 and CDR2 from the germline V gene are SGHNT and YYREEE (reference sequence). CDR3 loop: CASSDRAGELFF. The CDR3 nucleotides are TGTGCCAGCAGTGACAGGGCCGGGGAGCTGTTTTTT.

Worth noting for this clone: Other DNA sequences in the sample encode the same CDR3. The chain has TRBV30 and TRBJ1-5; a possible D gene is TRBD1 (5 bases). V was clipped by 2 bases and J by 3 bases, with 8 bases between them. The length of the CDR3 is 13 residues. Germline assignment: CDR1 GTSNPN and CDR2 SVGIG (reference sequence). The CDR3 region has the DNA TGTGCCTGGAGTCGAGGGGCCAATCAGCCCCAGCATTTT. Its protein product is CAWSRGANQPQHF.